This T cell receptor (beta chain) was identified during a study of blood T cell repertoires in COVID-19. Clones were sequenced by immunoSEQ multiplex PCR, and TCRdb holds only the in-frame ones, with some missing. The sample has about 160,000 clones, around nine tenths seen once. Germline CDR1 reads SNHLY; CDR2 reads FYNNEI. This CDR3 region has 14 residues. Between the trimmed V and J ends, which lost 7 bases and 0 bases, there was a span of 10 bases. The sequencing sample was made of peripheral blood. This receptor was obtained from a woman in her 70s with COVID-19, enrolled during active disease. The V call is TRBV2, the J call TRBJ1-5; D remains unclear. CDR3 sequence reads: CASIALNSNQPQHF. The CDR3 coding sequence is TGTGCCAGCATAGCGCTCAATAGCAATCAGCCCCAGCATTTT.